The 9 T cell receptor beta chains presented below share a single source sample, sequenced in a study of shared clonotypes between healthy human individuals. The data were produced by immunoSEQ multiplex PCR, yet TCRdb's version contains in-frame clones alone and is incomplete. The repertoire holds 2 million to 2.5 million clones, with around 95% as singletons. Sample: naive CD4+ T cells sorted from blood. Regarding subset: CD45RA+ positively selected. Source of these receptors: a man aged 18-30 years in good health.

The chain carries TRBV19 and TRBJ2-2, with D tentatively TRBD2 (5 bases). The V gene lost 4 bases and the J gene lost 5 bases, with 8 bases spanning the gap. Germline V lookup: CDR1 LNHDA, CDR2 SQIVND (reference sequence). The CDR3 totals 13 residues. The CDR3 spells CASSRGWTGELFF. CDR3 coding DNA: TGTGCCAGTAGTAGAGGGTGGACCGGGGAGCTGTTTTTT. Drawing the rest from reference TRBV19 and TRBJ2-2, the complete variable domain is DGGITQSPKYLFRKEGQNVTLSCEQNLNHDAMYWYRQDPGQGLRLIYYSQIVNDFQKGDIAEGYSVSREKKESFPLTVTSAQKNPTAFYLCASSRGWTGELFFGEGSRLTVL.

Here the CDR3 reads CASSSDRPLVTF. Here the CDR3 DNA reads TGTGCCAGCAGCTCAGACAGGCCCCTGGTCACCTTC. The gene calls are TRBV11-2 and TRBJ1-2, with D possibly being TRBD1 (6 bases). The CDR3 loop spans 12 amino acids. Germline CDR1 is SGHAT and CDR2 is FQNNGV. Trimming removed 4 bases at V and 13 bases at J, with 16 bases between.

This clone was recorded only once. The J gene is TRBJ1-1, the V gene TRBV27, with a tentative D call TRBD1 (5 bases). The germline V gene has CDR1 MNHEY and CDR2 SMNVEV (reference sequence). This CDR3 region has 14 residues. Trimming took off 6 bases at V and 3 bases at J, with 14 bases between the two ends. CDR3 amino acids: CASSRWDGYTEAFF. The CDR3 nucleotides read TGTGCCAGCAGCCGATGGGACGGGTACACTGAAGCTTTCTTT.

V gene TRBV19 combines with J gene TRBJ2-2; D call uncertain. The V and J ends lost 10 bases and 2 bases respectively, with 11 bases between them. CDR1 LNHDA and CDR2 SQIVND come from the germline V gene (reference sequence). The CDR3 totals 13 residues. This CDR3 is CATTDRNTGELFF. The CDR3 coding sequence is TGTGCCACCACGGACCGAAACACCGGGGAGCTGTTTTTT. Looking up the rest from reference TRBV19 and TRBJ2-2 gives the full variable domain: DGGITQSPKYLFRKEGQNVTLSCEQNLNHDAMYWYRQDPGQGLRLIYYSQIVNDFQKGDIAEGYSVSREKKESFPLTVTSAQKNPTAFYLCATTDRNTGELFFGEGSRLTVL.

The V and J genes are TRBV2 and TRBJ1-2; D unresolved. V was shortened by 2 bases and J by 2 bases, with 9 bases between the two germline ends. This CDR3 is built from 14 residues. Germline CDR1 and CDR2: SNHLY and FYNNEI. As DNA, the CDR3 is TGTGCCAGCAGTGAAACACAGACCAACTATGGCTACACCTTC. As protein: CASSETQTNYGYTF.

The V gene is TRBV6-6, the J gene TRBJ1-2, with unresolved D. Germline loops: CDR1 MNHNY, CDR2 SVGAGI (reference sequence). This CDR3 comprises 14 residues. The V gene lost 10 bases and the J gene lost 0 bases, with 15 bases spanning the gap. The CDR3 loop reads CAIQRVGANYGYTF. For the CDR3, the DNA is TGTGCCATCCAGCGGGTCGGAGCTAACTATGGCTACACCTTC.

This chain links TRBV10-1 with TRBJ2-7; 10 nucleotides align to TRBD2. The CDR3 length is 13 residues. V trimming: 4 bases; J trimming: 4 bases; junction bases outside the gene matches: 1. Germline CDR1 WNHNN, CDR2 SYGVQD (reference sequence). The DNA for the CDR3 is TGCGCCAGCAGTGTTAGCGGGGGGTACGAGCAGTACTTC. Translated: CASSVSGGYEQYF.

The V and J genes are TRBV25-1 and TRBJ2-1, with D perhaps matching TRBD2 (6 bases). V was clipped by 4 bases and J by 7 bases, with 14 bases between them. This CDR3 is built from 14 residues. Looked up from germline, CDR1 is MGHDK and CDR2 is SYGVNS. CDR3 region: CASSASRGRNEQFF. CDR3 in DNA: TGTGCCAGCAGTGCCTCGCGGGGAAGGAATGAGCAGTTCTTC.

This chain links TRBV9 with TRBJ1-5; D remains unclear. Trimming shortened V by 0 bases and J by 6 bases, and 10 bases separated the two germline ends. Germline CDR1 and CDR2: SGDLS and YYNGEE. CDR3 length: 14 amino acids. The CDR3 nucleotides are TGTGCCAGCAGCGTAGCTGATGTTGGTCAGCCCCAGCATTTT. Translated, it gives CASSVADVGQPQHF. The full variable domain, its missing parts supplied by reference TRBV9 and TRBJ1-5, is DSGVTQTPKHLITATGQRVTLRCSPRSGDLSVYWYQQSLDQGLQFLIQYYNGEERAKGNILERFSAQQFPDLHSELNLSSLELGDSALYFCASSVADVGQPQHFGDGTRLSIL.